These 20 T cell receptor beta chains came from one sample sequenced in a study of early T cells in non-severe SARS-CoV-2 infection. TCRdb reprocessed the 5' RACE reads via MiXCR and lists one record per CDR3 protein. The table has over 50,000 distinct CDR3 sequences, 10% to 11% seen once. Sequenced sample: whole blood. The receptor source for this set is an adult who was a healthcare worker with PCR-confirmed SARS-CoV-2 infection or an uninfected control (not recorded which).

In this sample, this clonotype turned up many times. The chain joins TRBV18 to TRBJ2-1; D tentatively fits TRBD1 or TRBD2 (5 bases each). Trimming removed 4 bases at V and 7 bases at J, with 5 bases between. Germline assignment: CDR1 KGHSH and CDR2 LQKENI. The CDR3 extends over 11 amino acids. CDR3 DNA: TGTGCCAGCTCACGGGGGAATGAGCAGTTCTTC. This encodes CASSRGNEQFF. The variable domain in full, with the rest retrieved from reference TRBV18 and TRBJ2-1, is NAGVMQNPRHLVRRRGQEARLRCSPMKGHSHVYWYRQLPEEGLKFMVYLQKENIIDESGMPKERFSAEFPKEGPSILRIQQVVRGDSAAYFCASSRGNEQFFGPGTRLTVL.

The table lists this clonotype with many counts. This chain joins TRBV11-2 and TRBJ2-5; D is unclear. V gave up 1 base and J gave up 0 bases, with 12 bases separating them. The CDR3 sequence is 16 residues long. CDR1 is SGHAT and CDR2 is FQNNGV in the germline V gene. CDR3 DNA: TGTGCCAGCAGCTTAGTAGCAGCCACACACCAAGAGACCCAGTACTTC. Its translation: CASSLVAATHQETQYF.

This clonotype appeared a few times. The chain has TRBV19 and TRBJ2-7, with 7 bases matching TRBD1. J gave up 5 bases and V 9 bases, and 4 bases lay outside the gene matches. The V gene's germline CDR1 is LNHDA and CDR2 SQIVND (reference sequence). The length of the CDR3 is 11 residues. As DNA, the CDR3 is TGTGCCAGCGCCGGGACAGACGAGCAGTACTTC. It encodes CASAGTDEQYF.

At least ten counts were recorded for this clonotype. The rearrangement uses TRBV5-1 and TRBJ2-3, with D possibly called TRBD1 or TRBD2 (5 bases each). V lost 4 bases, J lost 4 bases, and 10 bases lay in between. CDR3 size: 13 residues. Germline assignment: CDR1 SGHRS and CDR2 YFSETQ. This CDR3 reads CASSIATADTQYF. The CDR3 nucleotides are TGCGCCAGCAGCATAGCGACAGCAGATACGCAGTATTTT.

The CDR3 DNA reads as TGTGCTAGTGGCTCCCTTCAGACCCAGTACTTC. Its protein is CASGSLQTQYF. The chain links TRBV12-5 to TRBJ2-5; the D is unclear. The germline V and J ends were trimmed by 6 bases and 6 bases, with 8 bases remaining between them. The CDR3 is 11 amino acids. The germline gives CDR1 LGHNT, CDR2 FRNRAP.

This clonotype was seen at least ten times. The V call is TRBV6-5, the J call TRBJ2-2; 9 positions agree with TRBD1. J gave up 6 bases and V 6 bases, and 5 bases lay outside the gene matches. The CDR3 loop spans 14 amino acids. Germline lookup yields CDR1 MNHEY and CDR2 SVGAGI. The CDR3 loop is CASRGTGSPGELFF. The CDR3 nucleotides read TGTGCCAGCAGGGGGACAGGGAGCCCCGGGGAGCTGTTTTTT.

At least ten counts were recorded for this clonotype. V usage is TRBV7-9 and J usage is TRBJ2-7; D is unresolved. The CDR3 length is 14 residues. Trimming took off 2 bases at V and 0 bases at J, with 8 bases between the two ends. Germline V gene sequence: CDR1 SEHNR, CDR2 FQNEAQ (reference sequence). The CDR3 DNA follows: TGTGCCAGCAGCTTACACCAGAGCTCCTACGAGCAGTACTTC. Its translation is CASSLHQSSYEQYF.

V and J are TRBV19 and TRBJ2-3; TRBD2 matches 10 bases. Germline assignment: CDR1 LNHDA and CDR2 SQIVND (reference sequence). V gave up 10 bases and J gave up 0 bases; unmatched junction bases: 4. The CDR3 is 14 amino acids. CDR3 sequence (DNA): TGTGCCACAACTAGCGGGGTCAGCACAGATACGCAGTATTTT. Protein product: CATTSGVSTDTQYF.

This clonotype was observed many times. This chain connects TRBV29-1 to TRBJ2-3; 8 nucleotides match TRBD1. The CDR3 runs to 16 residues. Germline assignment: CDR1 SQVTM and CDR2 ANQGSEA. The V and J ends lost 3 bases and 6 bases, in that order; junction bases with no gene match: 14. This chain's CDR3 is CSVDPRTGGMKDTQYF. CDR3 DNA sequence: TGCAGCGTTGATCCGCGTACAGGGGGTATGAAGGATACGCAGTATTTT.

This clonotype was seen many times. The chain couples TRBV6-4 to TRBJ2-1; perhaps TRBD2 as D (5 bases). The V gene's germline CDR1 is MRHNA and CDR2 SNTAGT. Deletions cut 4 bases from V and 9 bases from J, with 13 bases between. This CDR3 is 13 amino acids long. CDR3 protein: CASSVELRGEQFF. CDR3 nucleotides: TGTGCCAGCAGTGTAGAGTTACGGGGTGAGCAGTTCTTC.

About this clonotype itself: At one end, the junction sequence differs from germline, possibly due to a read error. The rearrangement joins TRBV20-1 to TRBJ2-6, with D possibly TRBD2 on 6 matching bases. In germline, CDR1 is DFQATT, CDR2 SNEGSKA (reference sequence). This CDR3 region has 18 residues. The CDR3 loop reads CSASRMSSGASGTNVLTF. For the CDR3, the DNA is TGCAGTGCTAGTAGAATGAGTAGCGGAGCCTCTGGGACCAACGTCCTGACTTTC.

The rearrangement links TRBV3-1 to TRBJ2-7, with 8 bases identical to TRBD2. The CDR3 consists of 14 residues. Trimming at V came to 5 bases and at J to 6 bases, leaving 9 bases not matched to a gene. Germline V gene lookup returns CDR1 LGHDT and CDR2 YNNKEL (reference sequence). For the CDR3, the DNA is TGTGCCAGCAGCAAACCGGGACTAGGGGGCGAGCAGTACTTC. Its protein product is CASSKPGLGGEQYF.

This clonotype was recorded a few times. The chain employs TRBV11-2 and TRBJ1-1, with TRBD1 as a possible D gene (5 bases). V gave up 3 bases and J gave up 1 base, with 15 bases separating them. The CDR3 extends over 16 amino acids. Germline CDR1 and CDR2: SGHAT and FQNNGV. Written as DNA, the CDR3 is TGTGCCAGCAGCTTCACTCCGGGACGGGGGAACACTGAAGCTTTCTTT. It specifies CASSFTPGRGNTEAFF.

This clonotype was counted ten times or more. V usage is TRBV12-3 or TRBV12-4 and J usage is TRBJ2-7; D remains unclear. The CDR3 extends over 12 amino acids. V lost 5 bases and J 0 bases, leaving 5 bases between the germline ends. CDR3 sequence reads: CASSQSSYEQYF. CDR3 sequence (DNA): TGTGCCAGCAGTCAGAGCTCCTACGAGCAGTACTTC.

The sample holds many counts of this clonotype. The chain recombines TRBV6-5 with TRBJ2-2; D might be TRBD1 (6 bases). This CDR3 has 17 amino acids. Germline-derived CDR1 and CDR2 are MNHEY and SVGAGI. Trimming cost V 0 bases and J 1 base, with 12 bases left between them. CDR3 sequence reads: CASSYSRQDWNTGELFF. CDR3 nucleotides: TGTGCCAGCAGTTACTCCAGACAGGACTGGAACACCGGGGAGCTGTTTTTT.

For this clonotype: The germline gene is not matched at one end of the junction; a read error may be the cause. The chain uses TRBV30 and TRBJ1-2, with 11 bases fitting TRBD1. The CDR3 extends over 14 amino acids. Germline CDR1 GTSNPN, CDR2 SVGIG (reference sequence). The CDR3 is CAWIRNSGQGAFQF. The CDR3 region has the DNA TGTGCCTGGATCCGAAACTCCGGACAGGGGGCATTCCAATTC.

The chain recombines TRBV7-8 with TRBJ1-1, with TRBD1 identical over 11 bases. The germline V gene encodes CDR1 SGHVS and CDR2 FQNEAQ. The V and J ends lost 5 bases and 8 bases, in that order; junction bases with no gene match: 19. The CDR3 runs to 18 residues. CDR3 loop: CASSTLVFRDRGAKEAFF. The CDR3 DNA follows: TGTGCCAGCAGCACACTCGTCTTCCGGGACAGGGGGGCGAAAGAAGCTTTCTTT.

Note on this clonotype: Germline is not matched at one junction end, which may reflect a read error. V is TRBV5-1 and J is TRBJ1-1, with D possibly matching TRBD1 (5 bases). The CDR3 runs to 13 residues. Germline lookup yields CDR1 SGHRS and CDR2 YFSETQ. Written as DNA, the CDR3 is TGCGTCAGCAGCTTGGTGGGGGTCACTGAAGCTTTCTTT. It translates to CVSSLVGVTEAFF. Full variable domain (missing parts from reference TRBV5-1 and TRBJ1-1): KAGVTQTPRYLIKTRGQQVTLSCSPISGHRSVSWYQQTPGQGLQFLFEYFSETQRNKGNFPGRFSGRQFSNSRSEMNVSTLELGDSALYLCVSSLVGVTEAFFGQGTRLTVV.

The table lists this clonotype with many counts. The V gene is TRBV7-9, the J gene TRBJ2-5; 8 nucleotides match TRBD2. Germline V gene lookup returns CDR1 SEHNR and CDR2 FQNEAQ (reference sequence). With 4 bases clipped from V and 2 bases from J, the junction kept 6 bases outside the gene matches. This CDR3 is 15 amino acids long. Here the CDR3 DNA reads TGTGCCAGCAGCTCCGGGACTAGGGAACAAGAGACCCAGTACTTC. Translating it yields CASSSGTREQETQYF.

This clonotype has only a few counts. The chain is built from TRBV24-1 and TRBJ2-3; 7 nucleotides align to TRBD1. CDR3 size: 15 residues. Germline V CDR1 and CDR2: KGHDR, SFDVKD. V shed 3 bases and J 4 bases; nucleotides not matched to a gene: 6. CDR3 amino acids: CATSDRRQGSDTQYF. As DNA, the CDR3 is TGTGCCACCAGTGATCGCCGACAGGGTTCAGATACGCAGTATTTT.